The present entry profiles one TCR beta chain with its context. Its specificity is unknown. Germline V gene sequence: CDR1 SGHAT, CDR2 FQNNGV. This CDR3 is built from 15 residues. V was shortened by 2 bases and J by 0 bases, with 9 bases between the two germline ends. Assay used: immunoSEQ multiplex PCR; TCRdb lists only in-frame clones, some missing. The table records tens of thousands of clones, around four fifths of them present only once. These data come from a study of siplizumab effects on memory and regulatory T cells. General study results and limits: Few alloreactive clones mapped to unstimulated subsets. Naive T cells seemed more diverse than memory cells and seemed major alloresponse contributors.

The sequence was obtained from a human donor in good health. What was sequenced was memory CD4+ T cells sorted from blood. V usage is TRBV11-2 and J usage is TRBJ2-3; TRBD1 is a possible D gene (6 bases). CDR3 sequence: CASSLMGASTDTQYF. CDR3 nucleotide sequence: TGTGCCAGCAGCTTAATGGGGGCGAGCACAGATACGCAGTATTTT.